There are many counts of the clone carrying this T cell receptor beta chain. Its antigen is not known. Generation of TCR beta libraries employed quantitative 5'-RACE incorporating molecular barcodes. TCRdb called the 5' RACE reads again in MiXCR, with one record for every CDR3 protein. Of about 35,000 distinct CDR3 sequences in the sample, 9% to 12% were seen once. This sample was taken from a study of CD8 T cells in ankylosing spondylitis. Findings and caveats of the study: In reactive arthritis synovial fluid and blood, some motif variants had been reported before.

V was clipped by 7 bases and J by 4 bases; unmatched bases: 6. Looked up from germline, CDR1 is SQVTM and CDR2 is ANQGSEA. This CDR3 contains 13 residues. Sequencing used blood, either unsorted or a sorted T cell fraction (not recorded which). The rearrangement joins TRBV29-1 to TRBJ2-1, with TRBD2 matching 8 bases. The receptor's source is a male donor with ankylosing spondylitis or in good health (not recorded which). The CDR3 region is CSGRLASYNEQFF. In DNA, the CDR3 is TGCAGCGGGAGACTAGCGAGTTACAATGAGCAGTTCTTC.